This note documents a single T cell receptor beta chain sequence. The target of this receptor is not known. No base quality information exists; no much larger clone differs at one position. Taken from the germline V gene, the CDR1 and CDR2 loops are MNHEY and SVGAGI. The CDR3 holds 13 amino acids from the cysteine to the phenylalanine. Of the read, only the CDR3 DNA is kept; its 39 bases are in frame from base 1. The trim is 2 bases for V and 8 bases for J, with a gap of 10 bases between the germline ends. This record belongs to a study of CD8 T cells in ankylosing spondylitis (dated by TCRdb to about 2017). At the level of the whole study: To find TCR variants linked to disease, the study profiled T cell receptor beta repertoires in ankylosing spondylitis patients and healthy donors. Peripheral blood was sampled, and synovial fluid was also collected from ankylosing spondylitis patients. The whole study cohort included about a hundred healthy donors and some 27 ankylosing spondylitis patients. Paper-wide results and their limitations: Blood from ankylosing spondylitis patients appeared to be characterized by a TCR beta motif made up of several highly homologous amino acid variants. The disease-linked clones had a CD8+ phenotype and were found at relatively low frequencies in peripheral blood. According to the report, matched synovial fluid samples from ankylosing spondylitis patients were significantly enriched for the disease-linked clones. Some of the motif variants had been reported before in the synovial fluid and blood of reactive arthritis patients, a finding that suggests common disease-initiation mechanisms.

TCRdb records Illumina HiSeq 2500 as the sequencer. Quantitative 5'-RACE with molecular barcodes was the method used to prepare the TCR beta libraries. As for how the authors treated the data: Disease-linked TCR variants were identified with a new computational method built on a probabilistic model of VDJ rearrangement. The public reads were reprocessed in TCRdb via fastp at Q25 and MiXCR, keeping in-frame beta chains. Every CDR3 protein is listed once, alongside the most common genes and DNA of its rows. TCRdb's processing, not the study's, gives the V and J calls here. Within this sample are around 340,000 distinct CDR3 sequences, with approximately 20% of them counted one time only. Around 12% of the sample rests with the top ten.

This sequence originates from a male donor with ankylosing spondylitis or in good health (not recorded which). The sequencing sample was made of blood, either unsorted or a sorted T cell fraction (not recorded which). The chain couples TRBV6-5 to TRBJ2-1; tentative D gene TRBD2, with 5 bases matching. The CDR3 region has the sequence CASSYTDWDEQFF. The DNA reads as follows: TGTGCCAGCAGTTACACGGACTGGGATGAGCAGTTCTTC.